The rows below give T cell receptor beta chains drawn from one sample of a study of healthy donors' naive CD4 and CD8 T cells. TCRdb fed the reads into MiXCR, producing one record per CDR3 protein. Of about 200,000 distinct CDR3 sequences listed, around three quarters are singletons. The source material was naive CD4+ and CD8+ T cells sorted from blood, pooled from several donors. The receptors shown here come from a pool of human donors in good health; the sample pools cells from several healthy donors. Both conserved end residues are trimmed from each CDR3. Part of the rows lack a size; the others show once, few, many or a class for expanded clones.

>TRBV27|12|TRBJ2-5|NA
ATTPAGTLQTQY
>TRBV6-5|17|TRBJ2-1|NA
ASSYRTSGRVRSYNEQF
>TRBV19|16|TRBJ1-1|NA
ASSIDLSQGLLSTEAF
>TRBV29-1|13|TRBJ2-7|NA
SVTTTSGITYEQY
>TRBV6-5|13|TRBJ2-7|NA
ASSYLGQGSNEQY
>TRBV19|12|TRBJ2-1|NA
ASNTGTAYNEQF
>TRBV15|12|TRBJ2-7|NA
ATSRAGGSYEQY
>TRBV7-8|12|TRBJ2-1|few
ASSTGTGKNEQF
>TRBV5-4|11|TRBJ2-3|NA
ASSLSLMDTQY
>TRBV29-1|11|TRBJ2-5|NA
SEYSGSQETQY
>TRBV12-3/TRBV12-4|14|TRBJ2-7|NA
ASRQASGISSYEQY
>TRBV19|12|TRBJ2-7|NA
ASSHDRGSYEQY
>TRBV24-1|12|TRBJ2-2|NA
ATSGLENTGELF
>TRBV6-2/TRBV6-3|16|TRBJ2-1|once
ASSYSSLLESSYNEQF
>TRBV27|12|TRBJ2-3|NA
ASSFQTGFDTQY
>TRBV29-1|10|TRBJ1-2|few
SARDSSYGYT
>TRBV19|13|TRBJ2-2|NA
ASSIEGLATGELF
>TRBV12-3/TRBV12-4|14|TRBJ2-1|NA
ASSLPAGESYNEQF
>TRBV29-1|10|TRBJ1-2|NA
SVEEQGSGYT
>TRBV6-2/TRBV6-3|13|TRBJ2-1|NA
ASSYVAGFYNGQF
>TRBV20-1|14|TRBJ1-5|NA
SASRTAATPNQPQH
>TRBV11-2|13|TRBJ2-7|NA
ASSPTPGRSYEQY
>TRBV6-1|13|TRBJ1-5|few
ASSVGQNLGQPQH
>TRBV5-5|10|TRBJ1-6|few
ASHTGSSPLH